This TCR beta chain was identified in a study of shared clonotypes between healthy human individuals. On the study more broadly: Serving as donors were a couple of women and three men, whose ages spanned 18 to 49. Study-level results: The low donor count limited represented genetic and exposure-history diversity. The study generally estimated greater richness for naive than memory subsets.

TCRdb keeps only in-frame clones here, not all; method: immunoSEQ multiplex PCR. The table lists 2 million to 2.5 million clones, 92% of them singletons, with about 0.36% in the top ten. Free of recent acute infections or vaccinations, the donors were healthy HIV-negative adults. The CDR3 is 16 amino acids. Germline CDR1 and CDR2: SGHAT and FQNNGV. Unmatched junction bases numbered 9, after V lost 3 bases and J lost 4 bases. On this clone: Its antigen remains unknown.

Sequencing input: naive CD4+ T cells from PBMCs. Subset in this sample: CD45RA+ positively selected. This clonotype was sampled from a man between 18 and 35 years old in good health. Some clones in this sample may be carry-over from other donors' samples. The chain uses TRBV11-2 and TRBJ1-2; 9 nucleotides match TRBD1. The CDR3 loop is CASSLAGTGLPYGYTF. For the CDR3, the DNA is TGTGCCAGCAGCTTGGCCGGGACAGGGCTCCCCTATGGCTACACCTTC.